Shown below are 29 T cell receptor beta chains from a single sample sequenced in a study of T cells in tuberculosis. The time point denotes: new active TB diagnosis, blood taken before or within 7 days of starting treatment. The method was immunoSEQ multiplex PCR; TCRdb's version includes in-frame clones alone and lacks a portion of them. The profile shows some 49,000 clones, about 95% of them singletons. Sequencing used PBMCs, obtained at tuberculosis diagnosis. These receptors all come from an adult with tuberculosis.

The rearrangement uses TRBV2 and TRBJ1-1, with D tentatively TRBD1 (5 bases). Germline lookup yields CDR1 SNHLY and CDR2 FYNNEI. Trimming took 6 bases from V and 2 from J, leaving 13 bases between them. This CDR3 has 14 amino acids. The CDR3 is CASSVLTDNTEAFF. The CDR3 DNA sequence: TGTGCCAGCAGCGTTTTGACAGACAACACTGAAGCTTTCTTT.

The chain has TRBV30 and TRBJ1-2; tentative D call: TRBD1 (5 bases). Trimming took off 0 bases at V and 8 bases at J, with 13 bases between the two ends. Germline CDR1 reads GTSNPN; CDR2 reads SVGIG (reference sequence). The CDR3 runs to 13 residues. For the CDR3, the DNA is TGTGCCTGGAGTGTAGGAACAGGACGGGGCTACACCTTC. This codes for CAWSVGTGRGYTF.

V gene TRBV30 combines with J gene TRBJ2-7; D may be TRBD1 (5 bases). Germline-derived CDR1 and CDR2 are GTSNPN and SVGIG (reference sequence). The CDR3 covers 12 residues. The germline V and J ends were trimmed by 1 base and 4 bases, with 8 bases remaining between them. The CDR3 spells CAWSGAGYEQYF. The DNA of the CDR3 is TGTGCCTGGAGTGGGGCAGGGTACGAGCAGTACTTC.

The table lists this clone with a count of one. J is TRBJ2-1 and V is TRBV5-1; 12 bases agree with TRBD2. The CDR3 covers 18 residues. From germline, CDR1 is SGHRS and CDR2 YFSETQ. Trimming removed 2 bases from V and 7 bases from J; junction bases left unmatched: 13. In DNA, the CDR3 is TGCGCCAGCAGCTTCTTCCCCTCTAGCGGGAGGGCCGGGAATGAGCAGTTCTTC. It encodes CASSFFPSSGRAGNEQFF.

This chain joins TRBV5-6 and TRBJ2-4; 10 positions agree with TRBD1. The CDR3 spans 17 residues. V lost 5 bases, J lost 2 bases, and 10 bases stayed unmatched. CDR1 and CDR2 (germline): SGHDT, YYEEEE. The CDR3 here is CASSLYRDRGTKNIQYF. CDR3 DNA: TGTGCCAGCAGTCTATATCGGGACAGGGGCACCAAAAACATTCAGTACTTC.

The chain links TRBV6-1 to TRBJ1-1; 11 bases align to TRBD1. Losses at the gene ends were 6 bases for V and 1 base for J; bases not matched to a gene: 4. Germline V gene lookup returns CDR1 MNHNS and CDR2 SASEGT. CDR3 length: 15 amino acids. CDR3 residues: CASRGQGVGNTEAFF. The CDR3 DNA reads as TGTGCCAGCAGGGGACAGGGGGTGGGGAACACTGAAGCTTTCTTT.

V gene TRBV27 combines with J gene TRBJ2-3; the D is unclear. CDR3 length equals 15 residues. Per the germline V gene, CDR1 is MNHEY and CDR2 is SMNVEV (reference sequence). Trimming took 0 bases from V and 3 from J, leaving 10 bases between them. The CDR3, as DNA: TGTGCCAGCAGTTTATCGGGCCAAGAGACAGATACGCAGTATTTT. Its translation is CASSLSGQETDTQYF.

J is TRBJ2-1 and V is TRBV19; 8 bases agree with TRBD2. This CDR3 has 17 residues. V lost 5 bases and J lost 6; bases outside the gene matches: 15. Germline V CDR1 and CDR2: LNHDA, SQIVND (reference sequence). The CDR3 DNA reads TGTGCCAGTAGTCCCCTTGGGGGCAGCGGGAGAGGCAATGAGCAGTTCTTC. Translated, it gives CASSPLGGSGRGNEQFF.

The chain uses TRBV6-5 and TRBJ2-7; 9 bases agree with TRBD1. In germline, CDR1 is MNHEY, CDR2 SVGAGI. This CDR3 contains 14 residues. The trim removed 6 bases at V and 5 bases at J, leaving 8 bases unmatched. The CDR3 DNA sequence: TGTGCCAGCAGGGTCCCGGGACAGGGTAACGAGCAGTACTTC. It specifies CASRVPGQGNEQYF.

The rearrangement uses TRBV30 and TRBJ1-2, with D unresolved. The germline V gene has CDR1 GTSNPN and CDR2 SVGIG (reference sequence). Trimming took off 0 bases at V and 10 bases at J, with 9 bases between the two ends. The CDR3 covers 11 residues. CDR3 sequence: CAWSVLAIYTF. The CDR3 DNA reads TGTGCCTGGAGTGTACTCGCCATCTACACCTTC. The full variable domain, its missing parts supplied by reference TRBV30 and TRBJ1-2, is SQTIHQWPATLVQPVGSPLSLECTVEGTSNPNLYWYRQAAGRGLQLLFYSVGIGQISSEVPQNLSASRPQDRQFILSSKKLLLSDSGFYLCAWSVLAIYTFGSGTRLTVV.

This clone was recorded once. The chain couples TRBV6-1 to TRBJ2-3; 7 bases line up with TRBD2. J gave up 2 bases and V 11 bases, and 10 bases lay outside the gene matches. This CDR3 is 14 amino acids long. The V gene's germline CDR1 is MNHNS and CDR2 SASEGT. CDR3 region: CAGEGGRATDTQYF. The CDR3, as DNA: TGTGCCGGCGAAGGAGGGAGGGCCACAGATACGCAGTATTTT.

The V gene is TRBV5-4, the J gene TRBJ2-5; 10 positions agree with TRBD2. The CDR3 spans 15 residues. Germline V CDR1 and CDR2: SGHNT, YYREEE (reference sequence). V trimming: 4 bases; J trimming: 3 bases; junction bases outside the gene matches: 6. Written as DNA, the CDR3 is TGTGCCAGCAGCGTTAGCGGGAGGCGTAAAGAGACCCAGTACTTC. It encodes CASSVSGRRKETQYF.

The chain combines TRBV30 with TRBJ2-5; TRBD2 is a possible D gene (6 bases). Per the germline V gene, CDR1 is GTSNPN and CDR2 is SVGIG (reference sequence). The CDR3 covers 10 residues. V was trimmed by 5 bases and J by 5 bases, leaving 6 bases between them. The CDR3 DNA reads as TGTGCCTGGGGGGGGGAGACCCAGTACTTC. As protein: CAWGGETQYF.

The rearrangement joins TRBV4-3 to TRBJ2-2; 7 bases match TRBD2. Trimming at V came to 0 bases and at J to 0 bases, leaving 1 base not matched to a gene. Per the germline V gene, CDR1 is LGHNA and CDR2 is YSLEER. There are 16 residues in the CDR3. CDR3 protein: CASSQEGRANTGELFF. The DNA of the CDR3 is TGCGCCAGCAGCCAAGAGGGGAGGGCGAACACCGGGGAGCTGTTTTTT.

The chain has TRBV4-3 and TRBJ2-7; D unclear. V lost 0 bases, J lost 4 bases, and 7 bases lay in between. Germline V gene lookup returns CDR1 LGHNA and CDR2 YSLEER. There are 13 residues in the CDR3. The CDR3 sequence is CASSQDPIYEQYF. For the CDR3, the DNA is TGCGCCAGCAGCCAAGATCCTATATACGAGCAGTACTTC.

This clone was seen only once. The chain uses TRBV19 and TRBJ2-1; D unclear. V was cut by 9 bases and J by 2 bases, with 14 bases left in between. Germline assignment: CDR1 LNHDA and CDR2 SQIVND (reference sequence). This CDR3 region has 14 residues. The chain's CDR3 is CASQPRSTYNEQFF. Written as DNA, the CDR3 is TGTGCCAGCCAACCCCGATCTACCTACAATGAGCAGTTCTTC.

This chain links TRBV6-5 with TRBJ2-1; weak D call: TRBD1 (5 bases). V shed 0 bases and J shed 12 bases, with 12 bases lying between them. CDR1 MNHEY and CDR2 SVGAGI come from the germline V gene. There are 13 residues in the CDR3. The CDR3 region is CASSYSVTTVQFF. Written as DNA, the CDR3 is TGTGCCAGCAGTTACTCGGTTACGACAGTGCAGTTCTTC.

This clone was seen only once. The chain carries TRBV7-3 and TRBJ2-2, with a tentative D call TRBD2 (7 bases). Germline values: CDR1 SGHTA, CDR2 FQGTGA. CDR3 size: 15 residues. V lost 2 bases and J 6 bases, leaving 13 bases between the germline ends. In DNA form, the CDR3 reads TGTGCCAGCAGCTTAGGGCAGGGGAGGGCCGGGGAGCTGTTTTTT. Protein sequence: CASSLGQGRAGELFF. The variable domain in full, completed from reference TRBV7-3 and TRBJ2-2, reads GAGVSQTPSNKVTEKGKYVELRCDPISGHTALYWYRQSLGQGPEFLIYFQGTGAADDSGLPNDRFFAVRPEGSVSTLKIQRTERGDSAVYLCASSLGQGRAGELFFGEGSRLTVL.

V is TRBV7-2 and J is TRBJ2-3, with no clear D. V lost 2 bases and J 4 bases, leaving 10 bases between the germline ends. Germline V gene lookup returns CDR1 SGHTA and CDR2 FQGNSA. This CDR3 has 14 amino acids. The CDR3 region has the DNA TGTGCCAGCAGCTTACGACTTCTTTCAGATACGCAGTATTTT. Encoded protein: CASSLRLLSDTQYF.

V gene TRBV1 combines with J gene TRBJ1-5; the table's D call TRBD1 went unverified against the DNA. TRBV1 is deemed a pseudogene. The CDR3 is 13 amino acids. This CDR3 is CTSSQLTVQPQHF. The DNA of the CDR3 is TGCACCAGCAGCCAATTGACAGTTCAGCCCCAGCATTTT.

The chain is built from TRBV4-2 and TRBJ2-3; TRBD2 matches at 9 bases. The CDR3 is made up of 17 amino acids. The ends lost 0 bases at V and 2 bases at J; junction bases unmatched: 6. Germline V gene sequence: CDR1 LGHNA, CDR2 YNFKEQ. CDR3 nucleotide sequence: TGTGCCAGCAGCCAAGATGAGGCTAGCGGGATCACAGATACGCAGTATTTT. Protein sequence: CASSQDEASGITDTQYF.

The chain employs TRBV25-1 and TRBJ2-7; a weak D match, TRBD1 (6 bases). CDR3 size: 13 residues. Germline CDR1 reads MGHDK; CDR2 reads SYGVNS. Deletions cut 5 bases from V and 9 bases from J, with 17 bases between. In DNA form, the CDR3 reads TGTGCCAGCAGTAACAATCCTAGGGGGAGGCAGTACTTC. This codes for CASSNNPRGRQYF.

V usage is TRBV9 and J usage is TRBJ2-3; D may be TRBD2 (5 bases). CDR1 and CDR2 from the germline V gene are SGDLS and YYNGEE. Trimming took off 4 bases at V and 6 bases at J, with 18 bases between the two ends. The length of the CDR3 is 15 residues. The CDR3: CASSSRMREMDTQYF. In DNA form, the CDR3 reads TGTGCCAGCAGCTCCCGTATGAGGGAGATGGATACGCAGTATTTT.

V and J are TRBV5-4 and TRBJ1-1; D perhaps matches TRBD1 (5 bases). Per germline, CDR1 SGHNT and CDR2 YYREEE (reference sequence). The CDR3 runs 13 residues. The germline V and J ends were trimmed by 0 bases and 10 bases, with 13 bases remaining between them. The CDR3 loop reads CASSLVQDQRAFF. Written as DNA, the CDR3 is TGTGCCAGCAGCTTGGTACAGGACCAAAGAGCTTTCTTT.

V is TRBV18 and J is TRBJ2-3; 10 bases agree with TRBD1. Trimming cost V 6 bases and J 3 bases; bases outside gene matches: 6. Germline assignment: CDR1 KGHSH and CDR2 LQKENI. This CDR3 spans 15 amino acids. The CDR3 region is CASSPGQGVTDTQYF. Written as DNA, the CDR3 is TGTGCCAGCTCTCCTGGACAGGGGGTAACAGATACGCAGTATTTT.

The chain recombines TRBV9 with TRBJ1-2, with D perhaps TRBD1 (6 bases). V was clipped by 3 bases and J by 8 bases, with 11 bases between them. CDR1 is SGDLS and CDR2 is YYNGEE in the germline V gene. This CDR3 is built from 12 residues. CDR3 nucleotides: TGTGCCAGCAGCGGAACAGGGCGGGGCTACACCTTC. This gives the protein CASSGTGRGYTF.

The chain combines TRBV28 with TRBJ1-2, with TRBD1 as a possible D gene (5 bases). In germline, CDR1 is MDHEN, CDR2 SYDVKM. The length of the CDR3 is 15 residues. V lost 7 bases, J lost 2 bases, and 17 bases lay in between. CDR3 nucleotide sequence: TGTGCCAGCACCCATGGAGGGGCCCAAAACTATGGCTACACCTTC. It encodes CASTHGGAQNYGYTF.

The V call is TRBV6-6, the J call TRBJ1-1, with a weak D call TRBD1 (6 bases). Trimming took 3 bases from V and 1 from J, leaving 12 bases between them. The germline gives CDR1 MNHNY, CDR2 SVGAGI (reference sequence). There are 15 residues in the CDR3. CDR3 region: CASSYRGGENTEAFF. For the CDR3, the DNA is TGTGCCAGCAGTTATAGGGGGGGGGAGAACACTGAAGCTTTCTTT.

This clone was detected once. The chain combines TRBV29-1 with TRBJ2-7; D perhaps matches TRBD1 (8 bases). CDR1 is SQVTM and CDR2 is ANQGSEA in the germline V gene. V lost 5 bases and J lost 1, with 15 bases in between. CDR3 length: 14 amino acids. CDR3 nucleotide sequence: TGCAGCGTTAAAACAGGGGGAGGGTCCTACGAGCAGTACTTC. Its translation is CSVKTGGGSYEQYF.